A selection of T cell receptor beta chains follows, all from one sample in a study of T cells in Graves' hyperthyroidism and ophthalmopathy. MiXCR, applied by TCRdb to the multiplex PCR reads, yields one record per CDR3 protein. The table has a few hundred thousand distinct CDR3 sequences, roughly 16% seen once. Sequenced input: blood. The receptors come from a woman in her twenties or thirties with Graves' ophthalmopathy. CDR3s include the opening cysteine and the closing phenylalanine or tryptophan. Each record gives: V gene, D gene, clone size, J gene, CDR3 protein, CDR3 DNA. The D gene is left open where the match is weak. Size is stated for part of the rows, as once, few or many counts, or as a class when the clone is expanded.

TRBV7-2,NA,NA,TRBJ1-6,CASSLESGFYGNSPLHF,TGTGCCAGCAGCTTAGAAAGTGGGTTTTACGGTAATTCACCCCTCCACTTT
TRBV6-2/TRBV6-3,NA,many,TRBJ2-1,CASTEPGGSYNEQFF,TGTGCCAGCACCGAACCTGGCGGTTCCTACAATGAGCAGTTCTTC
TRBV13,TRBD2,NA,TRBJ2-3,CASSAGTSGRYTQYF,TGTGCCAGCAGCGCCGGGACTAGCGGGAGATATACGCAGTATTTT
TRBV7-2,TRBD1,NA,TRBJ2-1,CASSTDRARTNEQFF,TGTGCCAGCAGCACCGACAGGGCCCGTACAAATGAGCAGTTCTTC
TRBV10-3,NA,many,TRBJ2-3,CAISAVRTDTQYF,TGTGCCATCAGTGCGGTTCGGACGGATACGCAGTATTTT
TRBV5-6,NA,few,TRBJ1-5,CASSLGQGLGQPQHF,TGTGCCAGCAGCTTGGGTCAGGGGCTGGGGCAGCCCCAGCATTTT
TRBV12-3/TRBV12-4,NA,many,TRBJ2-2,CASRGTANTGELFF,TGTGCCAGCAGAGGGACGGCGAACACCGGGGAGCTGTTTTTT
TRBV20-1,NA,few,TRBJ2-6,CSPLQGTGANVLTF,TGCAGTCCGTTACAGGGAACTGGGGCCAACGTCCTGACTTTC
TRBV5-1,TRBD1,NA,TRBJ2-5,CASSLRTGLIQETQYF,TGCGCCAGCAGCCTTCGGACAGGGCTGATTCAAGAGACCCAGTACTTC
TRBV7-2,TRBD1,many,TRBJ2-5,CASSTDRGLETQYF,TGTGCCAGCAGCACAGACAGGGGGCTCGAGACCCAGTACTTC
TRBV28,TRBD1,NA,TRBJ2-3,CASSLSPTGTDTQYF,TGTGCCAGCAGTTTATCCCCGACAGGGACAGATACGCAGTATTTT
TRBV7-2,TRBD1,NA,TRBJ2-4,CAIRDRGGSIQYF,TGTGCCATAAGGGACAGGGGAGGAAGCATTCAGTACTTC
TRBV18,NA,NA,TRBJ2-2,CASSPEGTTIGELFF,TGTGCCAGCTCACCAGAGGGAACAACCATCGGGGAGCTGTTTTTT
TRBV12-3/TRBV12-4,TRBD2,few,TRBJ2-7,CASSGTSGRRVYEQYF,TGTGCCAGCTCCGGGACTAGCGGGAGAAGGGTCTACGAGCAGTACTTC
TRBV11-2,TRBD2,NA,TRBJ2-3,CASSLLREGRTDTQYF,TGTGCCAGCAGCTTACTGCGGGAGGGCCGCACAGATACGCAGTATTTT
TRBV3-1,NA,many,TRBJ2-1,CASSHSEVEQFF,TGTGCCAGCAGCCATTCGGAGGTTGAGCAGTTCTTC
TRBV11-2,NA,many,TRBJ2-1,CASSLVPLVYNEQFF,TGTGCCAGCAGCTTAGTTCCCCTAGTATACAATGAGCAGTTCTTC
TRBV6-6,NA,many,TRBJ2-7,CASSYSETGWPYEQYF,TGTGCCAGCAGTTACTCGGAAACAGGGTGGCCCTACGAGCAGTACTTC
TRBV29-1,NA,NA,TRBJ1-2,CSVDTAVNYGYTF,TGCAGCGTAGACACAGCCGTCAACTATGGCTACACCTTC
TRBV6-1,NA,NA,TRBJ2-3,CASRPAGLTDTRYF,TGTGCCAGCAGGCCGGCGGGACTCACAGATACGCGGTATTTT
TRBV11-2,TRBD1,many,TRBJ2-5,CASSSEQGAAETQYF,TGTGCCAGCAGCTCAGAACAGGGGGCTGCAGAGACCCAGTACTTC
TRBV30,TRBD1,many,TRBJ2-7,CAWSVDRESEQYF,TGTGCCTGGAGTGTTGACAGGGAATCGGAGCAGTACTTC
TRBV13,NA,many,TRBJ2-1,CASSSMGDAYEQFF,TGTGCCAGCAGCTCGATGGGTGACGCCTATGAGCAGTTCTTC
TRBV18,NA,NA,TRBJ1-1,CASSGRSMNTEAFF,TGTGCCAGCTCAGGACGGAGCATGAACACTGAAGCTTTCTTT
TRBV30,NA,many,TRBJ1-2,CAWSVAGNRGYTF,TGTGCCTGGAGTGTCGCAGGGAATCGTGGCTACACCTTC
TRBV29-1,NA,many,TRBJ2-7,CSVETGAEEQYF,TGCAGCGTCGAAACCGGGGCGGAGGAGCAGTACTTC
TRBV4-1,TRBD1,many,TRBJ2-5,CASRTYLSPTEGQGWETQYF,TGCGCCAGCAGAACCTACCTTAGTCCCACGGAGGGACAGGGGTGGGAGACCCAGTACTTC
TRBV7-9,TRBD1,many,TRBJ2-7,CASSLEDRDPYEQYF,TGTGCCAGCAGCTTAGAAGACAGGGATCCTTACGAGCAGTACTTC